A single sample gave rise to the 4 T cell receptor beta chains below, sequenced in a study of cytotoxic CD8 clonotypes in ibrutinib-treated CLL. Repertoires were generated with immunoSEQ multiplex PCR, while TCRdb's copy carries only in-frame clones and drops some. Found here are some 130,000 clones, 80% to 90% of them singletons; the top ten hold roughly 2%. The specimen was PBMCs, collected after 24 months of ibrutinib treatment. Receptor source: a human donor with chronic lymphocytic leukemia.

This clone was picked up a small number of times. DNA for the CDR3: TGTGCCAGCAAGGACAGGGGCGAGAGTGAGCAGTTCTTC. This gives the protein CASKDRGESEQFF. The V and J genes are TRBV2 and TRBJ2-1; 9 positions agree with TRBD1. Germline V gene lookup returns CDR1 SNHLY and CDR2 FYNNEI. This CDR3 has 13 residues. With 7 bases clipped from V and 9 bases from J, the junction kept 7 bases outside the gene matches.

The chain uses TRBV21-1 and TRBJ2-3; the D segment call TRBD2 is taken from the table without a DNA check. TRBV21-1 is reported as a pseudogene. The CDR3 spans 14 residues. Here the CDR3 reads CASSTWTSINTQYF. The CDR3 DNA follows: TGTGCCAGCAGCACATGGACTAGCATAAATACGCAGTATTTT.

The CDR3 nucleotides are TGTGCCAGCACAATGCTGCGGGGGTGGGAGACCCAGTACTTC. This codes for CASTMLRGWETQYF. The chain recombines TRBV7-2 with TRBJ2-5; the match to TRBD2 covers 7 bases. Trimming removed 7 bases from V and 5 bases from J; junction bases left unmatched: 10. CDR3 length: 14 amino acids. CDR1 and CDR2 from the germline V gene are SGHTA and FQGNSA. Looking up the rest from reference TRBV7-2 and TRBJ2-5 gives the full variable domain: GAGVSQSPSNKVTEKGKDVELRCDPISGHTALYWYRQSLGQGLEFLIYFQGNSAPDKSGLPSDRFSAERTGGSVSTLTIQRTQQEDSAVYLCASTMLRGWETQYFGPGTRLLVL.

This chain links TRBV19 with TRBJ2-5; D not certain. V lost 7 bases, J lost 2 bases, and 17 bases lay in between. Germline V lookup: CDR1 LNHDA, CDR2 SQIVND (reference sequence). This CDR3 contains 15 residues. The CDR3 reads CASMGIGLGQETQYF. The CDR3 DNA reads TGTGCCAGTATGGGGATAGGGCTAGGGCAAGAGACCCAGTACTTC.